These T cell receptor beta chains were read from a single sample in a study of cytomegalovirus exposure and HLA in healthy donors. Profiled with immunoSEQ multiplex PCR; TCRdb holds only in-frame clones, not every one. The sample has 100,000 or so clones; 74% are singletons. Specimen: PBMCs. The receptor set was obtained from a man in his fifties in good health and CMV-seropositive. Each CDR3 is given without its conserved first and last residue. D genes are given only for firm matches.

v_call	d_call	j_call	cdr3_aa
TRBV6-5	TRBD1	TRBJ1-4	ASSYGIGTGNEKLF
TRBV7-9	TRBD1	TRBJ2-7	SSSLRGQGPAYEQY
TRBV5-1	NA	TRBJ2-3	ASSPGTLSTGSTDTQY
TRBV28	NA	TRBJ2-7	ASSRAGSYEQY
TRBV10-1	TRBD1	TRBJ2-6	ASSTGTGIPGANVLT
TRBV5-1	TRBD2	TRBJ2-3	ASSLGQGGTDTQY
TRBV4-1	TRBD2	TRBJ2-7	ASSQDGAGGATGEQY
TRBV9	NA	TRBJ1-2	ARDTDYGYT
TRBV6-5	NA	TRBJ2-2	ASSYSRRTGELF
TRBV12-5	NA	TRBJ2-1	ASGLTIYNEQF
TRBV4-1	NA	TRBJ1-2	ASSQNGLYGYT
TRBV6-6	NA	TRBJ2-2	ASSYSLDPGELF
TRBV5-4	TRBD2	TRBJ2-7	ASSSTSGYEQY
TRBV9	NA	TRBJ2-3	ASSDVGGPDTQY
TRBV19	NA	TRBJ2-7	ASRLKVGQSYEQY
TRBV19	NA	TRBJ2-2	ASSSEGNTGELF
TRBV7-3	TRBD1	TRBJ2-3	ASSWTGGAVDTQY
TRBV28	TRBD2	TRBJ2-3	ASSLQREYTDTQY
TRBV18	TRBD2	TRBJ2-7	ASSPSSGRAPEQY
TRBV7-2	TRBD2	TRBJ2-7	ASSLGSSGRKVSAYEQY
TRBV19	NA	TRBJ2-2	ASSTGLTGELF
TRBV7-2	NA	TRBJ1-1	ASSSSGGWAEAF
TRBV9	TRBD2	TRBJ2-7	ASSVEREGSYEQY
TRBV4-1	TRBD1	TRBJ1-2	ASSQGRQGYGYT
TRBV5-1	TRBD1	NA	ASSLVAGGPYEQY
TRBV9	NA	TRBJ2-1	ASSVASAPYNEQF
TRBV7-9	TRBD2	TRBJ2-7	ASSLGRGASGEQY
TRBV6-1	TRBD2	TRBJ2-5	ASSELAGSQETQY
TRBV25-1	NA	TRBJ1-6	ASSEGVGSTSPLH
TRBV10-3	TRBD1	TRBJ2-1	AISPGQGVNEQF
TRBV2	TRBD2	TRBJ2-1	ASSWTSGVHYNEQF
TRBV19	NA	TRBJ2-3	ASSRDRFTDTQY
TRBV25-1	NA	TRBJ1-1	ASSDPRGEGRTEAF
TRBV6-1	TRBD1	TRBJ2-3	ASRDRGSTDTQY
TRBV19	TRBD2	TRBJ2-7	ASSIGASGDYEQY
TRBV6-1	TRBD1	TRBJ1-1	ASTNYRGTEAF
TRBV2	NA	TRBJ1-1	ASSALMDSEAF
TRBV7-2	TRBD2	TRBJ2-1	ASSFASGISDEQF
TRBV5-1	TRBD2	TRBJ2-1	ASCFRGVSNEQF